The T cell receptor beta chain described here comes from a study of cytomegalovirus exposure and HLA in healthy donors. Study results and caveats: In a later analysis, common viral pathogens appeared linked to several of the most significant clusters.

Details on this clone: Its antigen is unknown.

CDR3 length: 15 residues. Germline loops: CDR1 LGHNA, CDR2 YSLEER. Between the trimmed V and J ends, which lost 4 bases and 0 bases, there was a span of 13 bases. Amplification used 60 Vbeta primers and 13 Jbeta primers. Only in-frame clones appear in the TCRdb table, and some are missing; sequencing was by immunoSEQ multiplex PCR. The sample consists of nearly 110,000 clones, 60% to 85% of them appearing once. Sequences were obtained from PBMCs. This clonotype was sampled from a male donor in good health and CMV-seropositive. This sequence joins TRBV4-3 and TRBJ2-7; D may be TRBD1 (5 bases). CDR3 bases: TGCGCCAGCAGCCTTATCTGGGGCAGCTCCTACGAGCAGTACTTC. Residues: CASSLIWGSSYEQYF.